The 16 T cell receptor beta chains below come from one sample, sequenced in a study of identical twins (TCRdb year 2016). The method was 5' RACE. Data came from an Illumina HiSeq 2000. TCRdb applied fastp at Q25 and MiXCR to the public reads, then kept only in-frame beta chains. All rows with the same CDR3 protein become a single entry with the most common DNA and genes. In this sample the table shows 350,000 to 450,000 distinct CDR3 sequences, about 18% of which occur a single time. The ten most abundant clones make up 9.5% to 15% of the sample. The sequenced material came from naive T cells sorted from blood. In light of the paper, this sample's cell subset or site label describes: cells isolated with a human naive T-cell isolation kit. All receptors come from a man between 50 and 59 years old in good health.

This clonotype was detected many times. The rearrangement links TRBV5-1 to TRBJ2-1; D is unclear. The CDR3 covers 14 residues. V dropped 9 bases and J dropped 5 bases, with 18 bases sitting between them. Germline assignment: CDR1 SGHRS and CDR2 YFSETQ. The CDR3 protein is CATSRGPPDNEQFF. CDR3 in DNA: TGCGCCACCAGTCGAGGTCCCCCTGACAATGAGCAGTTCTTC.

The chain is built from TRBV6-1 and TRBJ2-1; tentatively, D is TRBD2 (6 bases). The V gene's germline CDR1 is MNHNS and CDR2 SASEGT. The CDR3 runs to 15 residues. V lost 5 bases and J lost 2, with 13 bases in between. The CDR3 nucleotides are TGTGCCAGCAGTCGGGCGGGGCCTGCCTACAATGAGCAGTTCTTC. It codes for CASSRAGPAYNEQFF.

J is TRBJ2-2 and V is TRBV6-5, with D perhaps matching TRBD1 or TRBD2 (6 bases each). The CDR3 sequence is 15 residues long. V was pared by 3 bases and J by 4 bases, with 12 bases between. Germline-derived CDR1 and CDR2 are MNHEY and SVGAGI. Here the CDR3 DNA reads TGTGCCAGCAGTTATTCAGGGGACTTCACCGGGGAGCTGTTTTTT. It codes for CASSYSGDFTGELFF.

This clonotype was detected a few times. The chain couples TRBV12-3 or TRBV12-4 to TRBJ2-7, with 7 bases lining up with TRBD1. V lost 5 bases, J lost 7 bases, and 11 bases stayed unmatched. The CDR3 covers 14 residues. The CDR3 here is CASSKTGTVEEQYF. For the CDR3, the DNA is TGTGCCAGCAGTAAGACAGGGACGGTAGAAGAGCAGTACTTC.

Ten or more counts support this clonotype. The chain employs TRBV7-2 and TRBJ1-5; possibly TRBD1 for D (5 bases). The V end was cut by 3 bases, the J end by 1 base, with 13 bases between. The CDR3 runs to 16 residues. Germline CDR1 and CDR2: SGHTA and FQGNSA. The CDR3 loop is CASSFSAGISNQPQHF. The CDR3 DNA reads TGTGCCAGCAGCTTTAGTGCAGGGATCAGCAATCAGCCCCAGCATTTT.

This clonotype came up many times. The rearrangement uses TRBV7-8 and TRBJ2-7; 8 positions agree with TRBD2. V lost 2 bases and J lost 6; bases outside the gene matches: 6. The CDR3 has 14 amino acids. Per the germline V gene, CDR1 is SGHVS and CDR2 is FQNEAQ. The CDR3 DNA reads TGTGCCAGCAGCTTACGGGGGGGACCGCGCGAGCAGTACTTC. Encoded protein: CASSLRGGPREQYF. The full variable domain, in which reference TRBV7-8 and TRBJ2-7 provide the parts outside the CDR3, is GAGVSQSPRYKVAKRGQDVALRCDPISGHVSLFWYQQALGQGPEFLTYFQNEAQLDKSGLPSDRFFAERPEGSVSTLKIQRTQQEDSAVYLCASSLRGGPREQYFGPGTRLTVT.

This clonotype was counted a few times. The CDR3 sequence: CASSLAIHARGPPYEQYF. The CDR3 region has the DNA TGTGCCAGCAGCTTAGCCATACACGCGAGGGGCCCCCCCTACGAGCAGTACTTC. The rearrangement uses TRBV7-2 and TRBJ2-7, with D possibly being TRBD1 or TRBD2 (5 bases each). This CDR3 is built from 18 residues. Germline CDR1 reads SGHTA; CDR2 reads FQGNSA. V was clipped by 0 bases and J by 2 bases, with 20 bases between them.

This clonotype was observed at least ten times. The chain recombines TRBV20-1 with TRBJ2-7; D gene uncertain. The V gene's germline CDR1 is DFQATT and CDR2 SNEGSKA (reference sequence). The CDR3 extends over 10 amino acids. Trimming pared 3 bases from V and 8 bases from J, leaving 8 bases between. CDR3 nucleotide sequence: TGCAGTGCTAGCATGGGGAAGCAGTACTTC. Translating gives CSASMGKQYF.

Ten or more counts support this clonotype. V and J are TRBV29-1 and TRBJ1-1; tentative D call: TRBD1 (5 bases). Germline V gene data show CDR1 as SQVTM and CDR2 as ANQGSEA. Trimming removed 2 bases from V and 5 bases from J, with 12 bases in between. The CDR3 runs 13 residues. CDR3 DNA: TGCAGCGTTGAAAAGGGGCGGAGGACTGAAGCTTTCTTT. It translates to CSVEKGRRTEAFF.

This chain connects TRBV7-9 to TRBJ2-7; 7 bases match TRBD1. Per germline, CDR1 SEHNR and CDR2 FQNEAQ (reference sequence). Unmatched junction bases numbered 5, after V lost 4 bases and J lost 5 bases. The CDR3 runs to 13 residues. CDR3 sequence reads: CASSYRGLDEQYF. CDR3 in DNA: TGTGCCAGCAGCTACAGGGGTCTGGACGAGCAGTACTTC.

In this sample, this clonotype turned up many times. CDR3 loop: CASSLIQEGGNTEAFF. The CDR3 region has the DNA TGTGCCAGCAGTCTCATTCAAGAGGGGGGCAACACTGAAGCTTTCTTT. The J gene is TRBJ1-1, the V gene TRBV6-1, with D tentatively TRBD1 (6 bases). Trimming left V 5 bases short and J 2 bases short, with 18 bases between. The CDR3 covers 16 residues. The germline gives CDR1 MNHNS, CDR2 SASEGT.

This clonotype was recorded at least ten times. This chain joins TRBV6-2 or TRBV6-3 and TRBJ1-1, with D maybe TRBD1 (5 bases). Per the germline V gene, CDR1 is MNHEY and CDR2 is SVGEGT. V was cut by 3 bases and J by 3 bases, with 8 bases left in between. There are 13 residues in the CDR3. CDR3 in DNA: TGTGCCAGCAGTTATCAGGGCCACACTGAAGCTTTCTTT. It encodes CASSYQGHTEAFF.

This clonotype was seen ten or more times. This chain links TRBV5-1 with TRBJ2-1; 10 positions match TRBD1. The CDR3 extends over 14 amino acids. V shed 4 bases, J shed 5 bases, and the junction held 3 bases outside the gene matches. The germline V gene encodes CDR1 SGHRS and CDR2 YFSETQ. CDR3 coding DNA: TGCGCCAGCAGCGCCGGGACAGGGGACAATGAGCAGTTCTTC. Its protein is CASSAGTGDNEQFF.

The sample holds a few counts of this clonotype. This chain uses TRBV7-7 with TRBJ2-5; D unclear. CDR3 length equals 15 residues. V was cut by 1 base and J by 1 base, with 10 bases left in between. The germline CDR1 and CDR2 sequences are SSHAT and FNYEAQ (reference sequence). As DNA, the CDR3 is TGTGCCAGCAGCTTAGGGGCCCGTCTCCAAGAGACCCAGTACTTC. It yields the protein CASSLGARLQETQYF. Based on the CDR3 plus reference TRBV7-7 and TRBJ2-5, the full variable domain is GAGVSQSPRYKVTKRGQDVTLRCDPISSHATLYWYQQALGQGPEFLTYFNYEAQPDKSGLPSDRFSAERPEGSISTLTIQRTEQRDSAMYRCASSLGARLQETQYFGPGTRLLVL.

V is TRBV5-1 and J is TRBJ2-3, with 7 bases matching TRBD1. The CDR3 extends over 14 amino acids. Germline V gene data show CDR1 as SGHRS and CDR2 as YFSETQ. The CDR3 DNA sequence: TGCGCATCCTCAAGGGGACAGAGCACAGATACGCAGTATTTT. Its protein is CASSRGQSTDTQYF.

The chain uses TRBV5-1 and TRBJ2-7; no clear D. V was clipped by 0 bases and J by 6 bases, with 16 bases between them. CDR1 is SGHRS, CDR2 YFSETQ, per germline. This CDR3 is 15 amino acids long. CDR3 sequence (DNA): TGCGCCAGCAGCTTGGCCGTTAGTCCCCCCCTCGAGCAGTACTTC. It yields the protein CASSLAVSPPLEQYF.